This record covers a single T cell receptor (beta chain). This entry is derived from a study of blood T cell repertoires in COVID-19. TCRdb keeps only in-frame clones here, not all; method: immunoSEQ multiplex PCR. In the table there are almost 300,000 clones, roughly 89% of which are singletons. Germline V gives CDR1 SGHVS, CDR2 FNYEAQ. J gave up 2 bases and V 10 bases, and 10 bases lay outside the gene matches. CDR3 length equals 15 residues. The sample consisted of peripheral blood. This TCR came from a woman in her 30s with COVID-19, enrolled during active disease. The genes are TRBV7-6 and TRBJ2-1, with 8 bases aligning to TRBD1. The CDR3 protein is CATKPGQGPYNEQFF. Written as DNA, the CDR3 is TGTGCCACCAAACCAGGACAGGGCCCCTACAATGAGCAGTTCTTC.